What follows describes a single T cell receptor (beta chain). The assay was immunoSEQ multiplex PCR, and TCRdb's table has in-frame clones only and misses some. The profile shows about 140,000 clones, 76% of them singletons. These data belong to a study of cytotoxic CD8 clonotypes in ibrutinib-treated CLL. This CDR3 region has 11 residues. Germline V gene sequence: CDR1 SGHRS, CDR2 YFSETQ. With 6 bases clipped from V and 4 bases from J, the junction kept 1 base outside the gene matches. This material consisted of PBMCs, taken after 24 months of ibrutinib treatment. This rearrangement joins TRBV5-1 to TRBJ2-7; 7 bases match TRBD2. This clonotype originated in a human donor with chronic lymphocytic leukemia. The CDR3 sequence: CASMGGYEQYF. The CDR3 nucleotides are TGCGCCAGCATGGGGGGGTACGAGCAGTACTTC.